These 21 T cell receptor beta chains came from one sample sequenced in a study of immune evolution from preneoplasia to lung adenocarcinoma. Assay used: immunoSEQ multiplex PCR; TCRdb lists only in-frame clones, some missing. The repertoire holds thousands of clones, with approximately 79% as singletons. The sequencing input was FFPE minimally invasive lung adenocarcinoma tissue. The receptors stem from a person between 45 and 75 years old with lung adenocarcinoma.

The gene calls are TRBV30 and TRBJ1-2; no clear D. Trimming cost V 0 bases and J 2 bases, with 13 bases left between them. The germline gives CDR1 GTSNPN, CDR2 SVGIG (reference sequence). The CDR3 contains 15 residues. The DNA for the CDR3 is TGTGCCTGGAGTGTATCGGGAGGATCCAACTATGGCTACACCTTC. Translation: CAWSVSGGSNYGYTF.

The gene calls are TRBV2 and TRBJ1-1; D not resolved. The CDR3 totals 12 residues. Germline V CDR1 and CDR2: SNHLY, FYNNEI. V was pared by 3 bases and J by 2 bases, with 4 bases between. CDR3 DNA: TGTGCCAGCAGTGAGGGAAACACTGAAGCTTTCTTT. Its translation is CASSEGNTEAFF.

This rearrangement joins TRBV19 to TRBJ1-2, with unresolved D. The CDR3 loop spans 13 amino acids. Between the trimmed V and J ends, which lost 3 bases and 3 bases, there was a span of 8 bases. Germline lookup yields CDR1 LNHDA and CDR2 SQIVND (reference sequence). The CDR3 protein is CASSMGRDYGYTF. The CDR3 nucleotides read TGTGCCAGTAGTATGGGCAGAGACTATGGCTACACCTTC.

The chain employs TRBV5-1 and TRBJ2-7; possible D gene TRBD2, 5 bases. The germline gives CDR1 SGHRS, CDR2 YFSETQ. Trimming shortened V by 4 bases and J by 0 bases, and 14 bases separated the two germline ends. The CDR3 length is 15 residues. CDR3 DNA: TGCGCCAGCAGCAAGACTATGTCGGGCTCCTACGAGCAGTACTTC. Amino acid sequence: CASSKTMSGSYEQYF.

This clone was counted a single time. The rearrangement uses TRBV4-1 and TRBJ2-3, with D maybe TRBD1 (6 bases). Looked up from germline, CDR1 is MGHRA and CDR2 is YSYEKL. V lost 1 base to trimming and J lost 0 bases, with 11 bases between them. The CDR3 consists of 16 residues. CDR3 sequence (DNA): TGCGCCAGCAGCCAAGTTGGGGGCCCCAGCACAGATACGCAGTATTTT. It specifies CASSQVGGPSTDTQYF.

The chain links TRBV18 to TRBJ1-4; TRBD1 aligns across 7 bases. Germline values: CDR1 KGHSH, CDR2 LQKENI. CDR3 size: 15 residues. V lost 6 bases to trimming and J lost 3 bases; unmatched junction nucleotides: 7. As DNA, the CDR3 is TGTGCCAGCTCTTCTACAGGGGTCTCTAATGAAAAACTGTTTTTT. It is translated as CASSSTGVSNEKLFF.

The rearrangement uses TRBV29-1 and TRBJ1-2, with D possibly TRBD1 on 6 matching bases. The V gene lost 2 bases and the J gene lost 8 bases, with 15 bases spanning the gap. This CDR3 comprises 13 residues. Germline assignment: CDR1 SQVTM and CDR2 ANQGSEA. The chain's CDR3 is CSVERGSSGGYTF. DNA for the CDR3: TGCAGCGTTGAAAGGGGGTCCTCCGGGGGCTACACCTTC.

The chain uses TRBV9 and TRBJ2-2; no firm D call. This CDR3 contains 15 residues. CDR1 and CDR2 from the germline V gene are SGDLS and YYNGEE. V lost 0 bases and J lost 0, with 6 bases in between. This chain's CDR3 is CASSVGAANTGELFF. The CDR3 DNA sequence: TGTGCCAGCAGCGTAGGAGCCGCGAACACCGGGGAGCTGTTTTTT.

The chain recombines TRBV2 with TRBJ2-3; maybe TRBD2 (5 bases). This CDR3 spans 17 amino acids. The ends were cut back, 5 bases at V and 2 bases at J, with 20 bases in the middle. Germline V lookup: CDR1 SNHLY, CDR2 FYNNEI. The CDR3 coding sequence is TGTGCCAGCAGTCACGAAGTAGCGCTGAGGGTCACAGATACGCAGTATTTT. Its translation: CASSHEVALRVTDTQYF.

The genes are TRBV7-9 and TRBJ1-6; D not certain. In germline, CDR1 is SEHNR, CDR2 FQNEAQ (reference sequence). V lost 0 bases and J 8 bases, leaving 5 bases between the germline ends. The CDR3 is 13 amino acids. The CDR3 loop is CASSLAGYSPLHF. Written as DNA, the CDR3 is TGTGCCAGCAGCTTAGCGGGGTATTCACCCCTCCACTTT.

The V and J genes are TRBV13 and TRBJ2-1, with 10 bases fitting TRBD2. The CDR3 spans 15 residues. Trimming removed 5 bases from V and 2 bases from J; junction bases left unmatched: 3. Looked up from germline, CDR1 is PRHDT and CDR2 is FYEKMQ (reference sequence). The CDR3 region has the DNA TGTGCCAGCAGCCATCTAGCGGGGGCCTACAATGAGCAGTTCTTC. Protein product: CASSHLAGAYNEQFF. The full variable domain, with the rest looked up from reference TRBV13 and TRBJ2-1, is AAGVIQSPRHLIKEKRETATLKCYPIPRHDTVYWYQQGPGQDPQFLISFYEKMQSDKGSIPDRFSAQQFSDYHSELNMSSLELGDSALYFCASSHLAGAYNEQFFGPGTRLTVL.

This chain joins TRBV7-2 and TRBJ2-1; the D gene could be TRBD1 or TRBD2 (5 bases each). V was clipped by 5 bases and J by 4 bases, with 27 bases between them. The CDR3 has 19 amino acids. Germline values: CDR1 SGHTA, CDR2 FQGNSA. The CDR3 nucleotides read TGTGCCAGCAGCGCAAGACCCCTGAGGGACCTGGGGATATACAATGAGCAGTTCTTC. Amino acids: CASSARPLRDLGIYNEQFF.

V gene TRBV18 combines with J gene TRBJ2-3; a possible D gene is TRBD1 (6 bases). V shed 3 bases and J shed 4 bases, with 11 bases lying between them. From germline, CDR1 is KGHSH and CDR2 LQKENI. This CDR3 spans 14 amino acids. CDR3 amino acids: CASSPEQGADTQYF. CDR3 coding DNA: TGTGCCAGCTCACCTGAACAGGGCGCAGATACGCAGTATTTT.

This clone appeared a single time. V gene TRBV4-1 combines with J gene TRBJ1-1, with D uncertain. Trimming took 1 base from V and 3 from J, leaving 12 bases between them. Looked up from germline, CDR1 is MGHRA and CDR2 is YSYEKL. This CDR3 is built from 15 residues. The CDR3 DNA sequence: TGCGCCAGCAGCCAAGGAACAAGAACCGACACTGAAGCTTTCTTT. Its translation: CASSQGTRTDTEAFF.

This CDR3 is CASSFRDLGVGELFF. CDR3 DNA sequence: TGTGCCAGCAGTTTTCGGGACCTCGGAGTCGGGGAGCTGTTTTTT. The chain couples TRBV28 to TRBJ2-2; the D gene could be TRBD1 or TRBD2 (5 bases each). Trimming removed 3 bases from V and 7 bases from J, with 15 bases in between. This CDR3 contains 15 residues. In germline, CDR1 is MDHEN, CDR2 SYDVKM.

This rearrangement joins TRBV15 to TRBJ2-5, with unresolved D. Trimming pared 0 bases from V and 2 bases from J, leaving 13 bases between. The CDR3 consists of 16 residues. Germline CDR1 LNHNV, CDR2 YYDKDF (reference sequence). CDR3 DNA sequence: TGTGCCACCAGCAGAGATTCGTCTAGTCGACAAGAGACCCAGTACTTC. Amino acids: CATSRDSSSRQETQYF.

The chain recombines TRBV7-2 with TRBJ2-2; the match to TRBD1 covers 11 bases. Looked up from germline, CDR1 is SGHTA and CDR2 is FQGNSA. The junction had 7 bases not matched to a gene; V was cut back by 5 bases and J by 5 bases. CDR3 length: 16 amino acids. The CDR3 here is CASSPGTGGLTGELFF. CDR3 coding DNA: TGTGCCAGCAGCCCCGGGACAGGGGGTTTAACCGGGGAGCTGTTTTTT. The whole variable domain, remainder taken from reference TRBV7-2 and TRBJ2-2, is GAGVSQSPSNKVTEKGKDVELRCDPISGHTALYWYRQSLGQGLEFLIYFQGNSAPDKSGLPSDRFSAERTGGSVSTLTIQRTQQEDSAVYLCASSPGTGGLTGELFFGEGSRLTVL.

The chain links TRBV7-9 to TRBJ2-7, with D possibly matching TRBD1 (6 bases). V was trimmed by 5 bases and J by 2 bases, leaving 16 bases between them. The CDR3 extends over 15 amino acids. Germline V lookup: CDR1 SEHNR, CDR2 FQNEAQ (reference sequence). Written as DNA, the CDR3 is TGTGCCAGCAGCACCCAGTCAGGGGCCCCCTACGAGCAGTACTTC. It specifies CASSTQSGAPYEQYF.

This chain connects TRBV27 to TRBJ1-6, with 7 positions matching TRBD1. This CDR3 is built from 16 residues. V trimming: 4 bases; J trimming: 10 bases; junction bases outside the gene matches: 13. Germline CDR1 MNHEY, CDR2 SMNVEV (reference sequence). The CDR3 nucleotides are TGTGCCAGCAGTTCCTCCGGGGGCAGGGGGGCATCACCCCTCCACTTT. This translates into CASSSSGGRGASPLHF.

This chain joins TRBV28 and TRBJ2-5, with 7 bases identical to TRBD2. Germline-derived CDR1 and CDR2 are MDHEN and SYDVKM. The CDR3 consists of 14 residues. V trimming: 4 bases; J trimming: 4 bases; junction bases outside the gene matches: 6. The CDR3 bases are TGTGCCAGCAGTTCTGGCGGGGAGGGAGAGACCCAGTACTTC. Translated: CASSSGGEGETQYF.

The V gene is TRBV6-5, the J gene TRBJ1-6; D remains unclear. Per the germline V gene, CDR1 is MNHEY and CDR2 is SVGAGI. CDR3 length equals 13 residues. V shed 4 bases and J shed 10 bases, with 11 bases lying between them. DNA for the CDR3: TGTGCCAGCAGTTTGGTAGGGCTCTCACCCCTCCACTTT. It codes for CASSLVGLSPLHF.